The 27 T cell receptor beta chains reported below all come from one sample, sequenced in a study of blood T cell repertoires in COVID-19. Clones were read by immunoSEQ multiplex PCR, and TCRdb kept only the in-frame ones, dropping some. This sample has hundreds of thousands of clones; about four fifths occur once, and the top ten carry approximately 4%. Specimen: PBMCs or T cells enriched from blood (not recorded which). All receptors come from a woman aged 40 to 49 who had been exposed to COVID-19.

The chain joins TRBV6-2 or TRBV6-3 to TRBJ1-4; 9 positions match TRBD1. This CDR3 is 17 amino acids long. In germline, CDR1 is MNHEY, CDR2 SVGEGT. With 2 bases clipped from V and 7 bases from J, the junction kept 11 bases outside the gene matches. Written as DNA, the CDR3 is TGTGCCAGCAGTTACGCCGGGACAGGGTCTAGTAGTGAAAAACTGTTTTTT. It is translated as CASSYAGTGSSSEKLFF.

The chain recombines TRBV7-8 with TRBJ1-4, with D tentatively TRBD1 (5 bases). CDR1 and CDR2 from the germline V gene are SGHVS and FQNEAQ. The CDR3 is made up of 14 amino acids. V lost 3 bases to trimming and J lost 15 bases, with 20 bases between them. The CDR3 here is CASSFPAGGGPLFF. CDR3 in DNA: TGTGCCAGCAGCTTCCCCGCGGGGGGGGGTCCCTTGTTTTTT.

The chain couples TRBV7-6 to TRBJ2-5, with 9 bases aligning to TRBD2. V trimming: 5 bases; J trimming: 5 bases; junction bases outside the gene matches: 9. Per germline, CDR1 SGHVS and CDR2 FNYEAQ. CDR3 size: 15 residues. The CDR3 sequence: CASSDQAGGLETQYF. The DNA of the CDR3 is TGTGCCAGCAGCGACCAGGCGGGGGGGCTTGAGACCCAGTACTTC.

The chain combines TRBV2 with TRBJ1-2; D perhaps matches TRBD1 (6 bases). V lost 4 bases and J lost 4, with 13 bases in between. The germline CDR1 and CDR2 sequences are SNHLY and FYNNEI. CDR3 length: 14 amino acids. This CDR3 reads CASSGTEGGYGYTF. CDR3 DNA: TGTGCCAGCAGTGGGACAGAAGGAGGCTATGGCTACACCTTC.

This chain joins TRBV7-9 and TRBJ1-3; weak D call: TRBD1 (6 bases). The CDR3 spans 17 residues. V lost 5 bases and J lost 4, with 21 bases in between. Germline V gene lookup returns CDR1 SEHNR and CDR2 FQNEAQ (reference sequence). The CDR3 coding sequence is TGTGCCAGCAGCCCTCAGGGGCAGGCAGTACCCGGAAACACCATATATTTT. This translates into CASSPQGQAVPGNTIYF.

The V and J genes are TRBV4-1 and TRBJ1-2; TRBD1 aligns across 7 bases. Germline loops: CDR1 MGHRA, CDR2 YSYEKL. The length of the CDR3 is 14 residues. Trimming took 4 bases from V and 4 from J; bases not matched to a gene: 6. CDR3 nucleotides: TGCGCCAGCAGCCCCGGGACAGCTTCCTATGGCTACACCTTC. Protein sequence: CASSPGTASYGYTF.

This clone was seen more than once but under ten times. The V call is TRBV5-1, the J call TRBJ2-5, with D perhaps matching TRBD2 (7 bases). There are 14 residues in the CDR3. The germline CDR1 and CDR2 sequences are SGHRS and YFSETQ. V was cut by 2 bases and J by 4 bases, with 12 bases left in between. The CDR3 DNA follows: TGCGCCAGCAGCTTCTCGGGGGGCCGAGAGACCCAGTACTTC. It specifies CASSFSGGRETQYF.

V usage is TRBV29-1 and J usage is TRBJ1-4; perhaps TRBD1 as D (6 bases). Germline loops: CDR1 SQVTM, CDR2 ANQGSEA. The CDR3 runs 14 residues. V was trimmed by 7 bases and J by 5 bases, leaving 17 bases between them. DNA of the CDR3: TGCAGCGCCGGGGGGCCGCAGACCAATGAAAAACTGTTTTTT. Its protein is CSAGGPQTNEKLFF. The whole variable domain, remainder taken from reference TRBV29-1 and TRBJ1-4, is SAVISQKPSRDICQRGTSLTIQCQVDSQVTMMFWYRQQPGQSLTLIATANQGSEATYESGFVIDKFPISRPNLTFSTLTVSNMSPEDSSIYLCSAGGPQTNEKLFFGSGTQLSVL.

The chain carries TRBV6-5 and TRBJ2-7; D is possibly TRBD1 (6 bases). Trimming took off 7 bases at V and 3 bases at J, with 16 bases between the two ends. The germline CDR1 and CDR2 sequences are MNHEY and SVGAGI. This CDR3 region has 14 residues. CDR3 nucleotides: TGTGCCAGCACCTCACGCGCACAGGGCTACGAGCAGTACTTC. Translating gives CASTSRAQGYEQYF.

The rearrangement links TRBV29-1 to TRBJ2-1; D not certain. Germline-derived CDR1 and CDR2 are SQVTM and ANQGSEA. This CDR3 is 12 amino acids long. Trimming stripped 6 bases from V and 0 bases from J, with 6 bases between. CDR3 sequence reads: CSVRSSYNEQFF. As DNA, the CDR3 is TGCAGCGTCAGAAGCTCCTACAATGAGCAGTTCTTC.

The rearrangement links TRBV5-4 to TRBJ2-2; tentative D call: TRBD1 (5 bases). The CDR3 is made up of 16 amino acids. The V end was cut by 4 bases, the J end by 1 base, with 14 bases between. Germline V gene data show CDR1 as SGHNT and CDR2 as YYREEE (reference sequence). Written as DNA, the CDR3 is TGTGCCAGCAGCCGATACGTAGGACAGAACACCGGGGAGCTGTTTTTT. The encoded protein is CASSRYVGQNTGELFF.

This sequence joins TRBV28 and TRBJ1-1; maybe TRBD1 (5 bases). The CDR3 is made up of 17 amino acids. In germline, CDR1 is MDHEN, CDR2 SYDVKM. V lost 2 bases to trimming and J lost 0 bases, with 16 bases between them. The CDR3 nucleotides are TGTGCCAGCAGTTTACCCGGGGGGAGGAGTATGAACACTGAAGCTTTCTTT. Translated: CASSLPGGRSMNTEAFF.

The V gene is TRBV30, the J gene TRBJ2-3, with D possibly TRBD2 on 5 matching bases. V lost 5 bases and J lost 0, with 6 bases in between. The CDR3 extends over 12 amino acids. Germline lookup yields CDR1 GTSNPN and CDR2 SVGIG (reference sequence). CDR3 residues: CAWGLSTDTQYF. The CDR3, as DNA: TGTGCCTGGGGACTTAGCACAGATACGCAGTATTTT.

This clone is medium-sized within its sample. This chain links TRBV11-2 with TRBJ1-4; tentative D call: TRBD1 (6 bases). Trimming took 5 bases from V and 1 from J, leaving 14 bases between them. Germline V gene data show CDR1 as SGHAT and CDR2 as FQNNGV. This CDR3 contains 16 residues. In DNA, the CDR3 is TGTGCCAGCAGCCCCGGGAGGGGGTTAACTAATGAAAAACTGTTTTTT. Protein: CASSPGRGLTNEKLFF.

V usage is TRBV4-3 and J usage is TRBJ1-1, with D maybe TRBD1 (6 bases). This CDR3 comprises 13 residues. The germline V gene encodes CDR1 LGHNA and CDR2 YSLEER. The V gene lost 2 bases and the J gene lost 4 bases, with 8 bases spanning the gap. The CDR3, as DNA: TGCGCCAGCAGCCAAACAGGGAGCACTGAAGCTTTCTTT. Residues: CASSQTGSTEAFF.

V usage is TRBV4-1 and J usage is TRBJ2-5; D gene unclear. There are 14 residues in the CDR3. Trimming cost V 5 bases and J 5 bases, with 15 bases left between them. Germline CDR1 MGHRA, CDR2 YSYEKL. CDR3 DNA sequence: TGCGCCAGCAGCACACACAATACCAGGGAGACCCAGTACTTC. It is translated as CASSTHNTRETQYF.

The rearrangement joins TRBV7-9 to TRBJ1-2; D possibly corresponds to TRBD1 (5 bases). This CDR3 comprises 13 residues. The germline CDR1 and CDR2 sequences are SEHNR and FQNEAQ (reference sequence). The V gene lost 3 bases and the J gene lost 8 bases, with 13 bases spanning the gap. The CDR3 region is CASSLEGLRGYTF. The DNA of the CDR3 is TGTGCCAGCAGCTTGGAGGGGTTAAGGGGCTACACCTTC. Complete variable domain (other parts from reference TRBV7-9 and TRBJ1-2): DTGVSQNPRHKITKRGQNVTFRCDPISEHNRLYWYRQTLGQGPEFLTYFQNEAQLEKSRLLSDRFSAERPKGSFSTLEIQRTEQGDSAMYLCASSLEGLRGYTFGSGTRLTVV.

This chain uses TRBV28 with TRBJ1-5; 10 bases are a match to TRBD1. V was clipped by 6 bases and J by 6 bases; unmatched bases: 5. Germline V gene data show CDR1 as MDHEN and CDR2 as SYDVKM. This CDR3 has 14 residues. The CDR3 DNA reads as TGTGCCAGCAGCGGGACAGGGGAGGGTCAGCCCCAGCATTTT. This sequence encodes CASSGTGEGQPQHF.

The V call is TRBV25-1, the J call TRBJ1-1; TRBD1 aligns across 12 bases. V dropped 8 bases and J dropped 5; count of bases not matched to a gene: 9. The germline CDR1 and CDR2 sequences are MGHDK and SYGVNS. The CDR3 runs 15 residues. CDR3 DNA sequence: TGTGCCAGCTCAAAACCGGGACAGGGGGCTACTGAAGCTTTCTTT. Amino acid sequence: CASSKPGQGATEAFF.

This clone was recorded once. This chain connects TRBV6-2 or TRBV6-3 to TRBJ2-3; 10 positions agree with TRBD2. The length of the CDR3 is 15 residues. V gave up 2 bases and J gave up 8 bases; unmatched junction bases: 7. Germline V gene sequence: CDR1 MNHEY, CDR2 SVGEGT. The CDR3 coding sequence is TGTGCCAGCAGTTACGACGGACTAGCGGACCTTACGCAGTATTTT. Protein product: CASSYDGLADLTQYF.

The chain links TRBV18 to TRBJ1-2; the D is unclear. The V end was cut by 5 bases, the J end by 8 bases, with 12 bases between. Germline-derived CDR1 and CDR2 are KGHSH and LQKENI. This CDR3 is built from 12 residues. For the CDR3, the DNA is TGTGCCAGCTCAGAATCTGGCCCGGGCTACACCTTC. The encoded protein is CASSESGPGYTF.

The CDR3 DNA reads TGTGCCAGCAGCTCAGGGGGTGGGGGCAACACTGAAGCTTTCTTT. It yields the protein CASSSGGGGNTEAFF. The V and J genes are TRBV7-2 and TRBJ1-1; TRBD1 matches at 7 bases. Germline V gene sequence: CDR1 SGHTA, CDR2 FQGNSA. J was trimmed by 2 bases and V by 4 bases; bases with no gene match: 7. The CDR3 totals 15 residues.

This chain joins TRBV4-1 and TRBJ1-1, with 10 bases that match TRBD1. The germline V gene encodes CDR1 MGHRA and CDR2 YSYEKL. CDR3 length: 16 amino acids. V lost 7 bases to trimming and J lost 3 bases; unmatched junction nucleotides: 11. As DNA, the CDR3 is TGCGCCAGCAACCCGGGGACAGGGGAGACTGACACTGAAGCTTTCTTT. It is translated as CASNPGTGETDTEAFF.

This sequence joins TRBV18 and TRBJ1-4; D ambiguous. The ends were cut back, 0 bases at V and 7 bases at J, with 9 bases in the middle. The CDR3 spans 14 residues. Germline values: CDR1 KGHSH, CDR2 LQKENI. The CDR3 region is CASSPPGVGEKLFF. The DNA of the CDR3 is TGTGCCAGCTCACCACCCGGGGTTGGTGAAAAACTGTTTTTT. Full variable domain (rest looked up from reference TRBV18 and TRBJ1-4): NAGVMQNPRHLVRRRGQEARLRCSPMKGHSHVYWYRQLPEEGLKFMVYLQKENIIDESGMPKERFSAEFPKEGPSILRIQQVVRGDSAAYFCASSPPGVGEKLFFGSGTQLSVL.

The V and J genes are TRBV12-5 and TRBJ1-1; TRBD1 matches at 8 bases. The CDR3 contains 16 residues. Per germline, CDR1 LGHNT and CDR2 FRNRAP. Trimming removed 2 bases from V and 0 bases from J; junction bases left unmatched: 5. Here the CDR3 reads CASGLPQGALNTEAFF. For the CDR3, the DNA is TGTGCTAGTGGTTTGCCGCAGGGGGCCTTGAACACTGAAGCTTTCTTT.

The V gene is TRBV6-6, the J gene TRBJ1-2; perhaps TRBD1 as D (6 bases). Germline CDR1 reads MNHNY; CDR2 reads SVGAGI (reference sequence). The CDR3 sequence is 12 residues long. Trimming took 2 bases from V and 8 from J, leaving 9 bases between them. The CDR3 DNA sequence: TGTGCCAGCAGTTACCGGGACAACGGCTACACCTTC. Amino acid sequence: CASSYRDNGYTF.

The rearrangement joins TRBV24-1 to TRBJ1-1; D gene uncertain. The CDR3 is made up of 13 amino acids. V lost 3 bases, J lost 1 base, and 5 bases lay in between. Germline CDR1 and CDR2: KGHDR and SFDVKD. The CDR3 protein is CATSDQSNTEAFF. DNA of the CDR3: TGTGCCACCAGTGATCAGTCGAACACTGAAGCTTTCTTT.